A selection of T cell receptor beta chains follows, all from one sample in a study of T cells in tuberculosis. Profiling relied on immunoSEQ multiplex PCR, and the TCRdb table lists in-frame clones only, not all of them. The sample holds about 36,000 clones, roughly 92% seen once. The sample consisted of PBMCs. These receptors were obtained from a donor between 5 and 29 years old with latent tuberculosis or without tuberculosis infection. CDR3s include the opening cysteine and the closing phenylalanine or tryptophan. A D gene is named only where the DNA matches it firmly.

D gene: TRBD2
V gene: TRBV10-3
J gene: TRBJ2-7
CDR3 DNA: TGTGCCATCAGTGAAAGGAGCAGCGGGGGGTACGAGCAGTACTTC
CDR3 protein: CAISERSSGGYEQYF

D gene: .
V gene: TRBV5-1
J gene: TRBJ2-7
CDR3 DNA: TGCGCCAGCAGCCCGCTGGACTTTACCTACGAGCAGTACTTC
CDR3 protein: CASSPLDFTYEQYF

D gene: TRBD1
V gene: TRBV27
J gene: TRBJ1-5
CDR3 DNA: TGTGCCAGCAGTTTAATGCCAGGGGGTAGGAATCAGCCCCAGCATTTT
CDR3 protein: CASSLMPGGRNQPQHF

D gene: .
V gene: TRBV7-2
J gene: TRBJ1-2
CDR3 DNA: TGTGCCAGCAGCTCCACGGCGACAGTTAACTATGGCTACACCTTC
CDR3 protein: CASSSTATVNYGYTF

D gene: .
V gene: TRBV29-1
J gene: TRBJ2-2
CDR3 DNA: TGCAGCGTTGAAGCCGGTGGCGGGGAGCTGTTTTTT
CDR3 protein: CSVEAGGGELFF

D gene: .
V gene: TRBV11-3
J gene: TRBJ1-1
CDR3 DNA: TGTGCCAGCAGCTTTAATAGGGGTAGCACTGAAGCTTTCTTT
CDR3 protein: CASSFNRGSTEAFF

D gene: .
V gene: TRBV5-1
J gene: TRBJ2-7
CDR3 DNA: TGCGCCAGCAGCTCCCACAGATACGAGCAGTACTTC
CDR3 protein: CASSSHRYEQYF

D gene: .
V gene: TRBV6-1
J gene: TRBJ2-2
CDR3 DNA: TGTGCCAGCAAGGGGCGGCGCACCGGGGAGCTGTTTTTT
CDR3 protein: CASKGRRTGELFF

D gene: TRBD1
V gene: TRBV7-3
J gene: TRBJ1-4
CDR3 DNA: TGTGCCAGCAGCTTAGGACAGGGACTTAATGAAAAACTGTTTTTT
CDR3 protein: CASSLGQGLNEKLFF

D gene: .
V gene: TRBV2
J gene: TRBJ2-1
CDR3 DNA: TGTGCCAGCAGTGAAGACGGGGTCCTCCATGAGCAGTTCTTC
CDR3 protein: CASSEDGVLHEQFF

D gene: TRBD1
V gene: TRBV4-1
J gene: TRBJ1-5
CDR3 DNA: TGCGCCACCACGCCGACAGGGGATAGCAATCAGCCCCAGCATTTT
CDR3 protein: CATTPTGDSNQPQHF

D gene: .
V gene: TRBV7-9
J gene: TRBJ1-6
CDR3 DNA: TGTGCCAGCAGCTCGGGAGGGACCCCGTTCCACTTT
CDR3 protein: CASSSGGTPFHF

D gene: .
V gene: TRBV6-6
J gene: TRBJ2-7
CDR3 DNA: TGTGCCAGCAGGGAAACAGGGCTCTACGAGCAGTACTTC
CDR3 protein: CASRETGLYEQYF

D gene: TRBD1
V gene: TRBV10-3
J gene: TRBJ2-7
CDR3 DNA: TGTGCCATCAGTGGCCCGGGACAGGGGACCTACGAGCAGTACTTC
CDR3 protein: CAISGPGQGTYEQYF

D gene: TRBD2
V gene: TRBV6-1
J gene: TRBJ2-1
CDR3 DNA: TGTGCCAGTAGCTCTAGCGGGCCTTACAATGAGCAGTTCTTC
CDR3 protein: CASSSSGPYNEQFF

D gene: TRBD1
V gene: TRBV30
J gene: TRBJ1-6
CDR3 DNA: TGTGCCTGGAGGGACAGGGGAAACCTCCACTTT
CDR3 protein: CAWRDRGNLHF

D gene: .
V gene: TRBV19
J gene: TRBJ1-1
CDR3 DNA: TGTGCCAGTAGTATAGGGCAGCGAGAGAACACTGAAGCTTTCTTT
CDR3 protein: CASSIGQRENTEAFF

D gene: .
V gene: TRBV7-2
J gene: TRBJ2-6
CDR3 DNA: TGTGCCAGCAGCTTAGCGGCAGTCAACTCTGGGGCCAACGTCCTGACTTTC
CDR3 protein: CASSLAAVNSGANVLTF

D gene: TRBD1
V gene: TRBV7-6
J gene: TRBJ1-4
CDR3 DNA: TGTGCCAGCAGCGCCACCCCCCCCGGGACAGCCGCAACTAATGAAAAACTGTTTTTT
CDR3 protein: CASSATPPGTAATNEKLFF

D gene: .
V gene: TRBV28
J gene: TRBJ1-2
CDR3 DNA: TGTGCCAGCAGTTTGGGGGGTTTCGACTATGGCTACACCTTC
CDR3 protein: CASSLGGFDYGYTF

D gene: .
V gene: TRBV5-6
J gene: TRBJ2-2
CDR3 DNA: TGTGCCAGCAGCTTTTCAGGGGTTTACGGGGAGCTGTTTTTT
CDR3 protein: CASSFSGVYGELFF

D gene: TRBD1
V gene: TRBV9
J gene: TRBJ1-5
CDR3 DNA: TGTGCCAGCAGCCGAACAGGGGGCATCAATCAGCCCCAGCATTTT
CDR3 protein: CASSRTGGINQPQHF

D gene: .
V gene: TRBV29-1
J gene: TRBJ1-2
CDR3 DNA: TGCAGCGTCGATGATGGTCAGGGGATGATGTATGGCTACACCTTC
CDR3 protein: CSVDDGQGMMYGYTF

D gene: .
V gene: TRBV5-4
J gene: TRBJ1-1
CDR3 DNA: TGTGCCAGCACTCCGGGAACGCACAGGGATAGCACTGAAGCTTTCTTT
CDR3 protein: CASTPGTHRDSTEAFF

D gene: TRBD1
V gene: TRBV4-3
J gene: TRBJ1-4
CDR3 DNA: TGCGCCAGCAGCCAACGGACGGGACGACAGGGGTCCTCGGGAAAACTGTTTTTT
CDR3 protein: CASSQRTGRQGSSGKLFF

D gene: .
V gene: TRBV11-2
J gene: TRBJ1-3
CDR3 DNA: TGTGCCAGCAGCTACAGGACCAGCTCTGGAAACACCATATATTTT
CDR3 protein: CASSYRTSSGNTIYF

D gene: TRBD1
V gene: TRBV10-2
J gene: TRBJ1-3
CDR3 DNA: TGCGCCAGCAGGCCGGGACAGGCTCCCACCTCGCCATATTTT
CDR3 protein: CASRPGQAPTSPYF

D gene: TRBD1
V gene: TRBV30
J gene: TRBJ2-7
CDR3 DNA: TGTGCCTGGAGTAAACGGACAGGGTACTACGAGCAGTACTTC
CDR3 protein: CAWSKRTGYYEQYF